A single sample is the source of the 28 T cell receptor beta chains below, sequenced in a study of technical replicates of blood from several donors. The assay was immunoSEQ multiplex PCR, and TCRdb's table has in-frame clones only and misses some. Found here are some 98,000 clones, roughly 95% of them singletons; the top ten hold approximately 0.23%. Sequenced: T cells isolated from PBMCs. Source of these receptors: a human donor in good health.

The chain is built from TRBV14 and TRBJ2-4; D ambiguous. This CDR3 region has 15 residues. V was cut by 4 bases and J by 0 bases, with 10 bases left in between. Germline V gene lookup returns CDR1 SGHDN and CDR2 FVKESK. The CDR3 loop is CASSLLRAAKNIQYF. In nucleotides, the CDR3 is TGTGCCAGCAGCCTCCTAAGAGCAGCCAAAAACATTCAGTACTTC. Full variable domain (remainder filled in from reference TRBV14 and TRBJ2-4): EAGVTQFPSHSVIEKGQTVTLRCDPISGHDNLYWYRRVMGKEIKFLLHFVKESKQDESGMPNNRFLAERTGGTYSTLKVQPAELEDSGVYFCASSLLRAAKNIQYFGAGTRLSVL.

The V call is TRBV9, the J call TRBJ2-3; a weak D match, TRBD2 (6 bases). The CDR3 consists of 13 residues. The germline CDR1 and CDR2 sequences are SGDLS and YYNGEE. Deletions cut 3 bases from V and 13 bases from J, with 18 bases between. The CDR3 sequence: CASSDSTGRGEYF. Written as DNA, the CDR3 is TGTGCCAGCAGCGACTCAACCGGGCGCGGGGAGTATTTT.

The count of this clone is one. The chain combines TRBV29-1 with TRBJ2-5; 8 nucleotides agree with TRBD1. CDR1 and CDR2 from the germline V gene are SQVTM and ANQGSEA. Trimming at V came to 7 bases and at J to 1 base, leaving 5 bases not matched to a gene. This CDR3 spans 13 amino acids. Here the CDR3 reads CSAPGTGQETQYF. Written as DNA, the CDR3 is TGCAGCGCTCCCGGGACAGGCCAAGAGACCCAGTACTTC.

The chain employs TRBV5-1 and TRBJ1-1, with 8 bases aligning to TRBD1. The V gene end was trimmed by 2 bases and the J gene end by 5 bases; junction bases not matched to a gene: 5. CDR1 is SGHRS, CDR2 YFSETQ, per germline. The CDR3 loop spans 14 amino acids. CDR3 nucleotides: TGCGCCAGCAGCTTACAGGGGGGAGGGACTGAAGCTTTCTTT. Its translation is CASSLQGGGTEAFF.

The rearrangement uses TRBV14 and TRBJ2-4; 13 nucleotides agree with TRBD2. With V trimmed by 1 base and J by 5 bases, 5 bases remained unmatched. There are 17 residues in the CDR3. Looked up from germline, CDR1 is SGHDN and CDR2 is FVKESK. In DNA, the CDR3 is TGTGCCAGCAGCCAAGGACTAGCGGGAGGCTGGGAAAACATTCAGTACTTC. Protein: CASSQGLAGGWENIQYF.

J is TRBJ2-2 and V is TRBV7-3; 7 nucleotides agree with TRBD2. CDR1 and CDR2 (germline): SGHTA, FQGTGA. With 2 bases clipped from V and 4 bases from J, the junction kept 4 bases outside the gene matches. The CDR3 length is 15 residues. The CDR3 here is CASSLLGGGTGELFF. CDR3 nucleotide sequence: TGTGCCAGCAGCTTACTGGGCGGGGGCACCGGGGAGCTGTTTTTT.

V usage is TRBV5-4 and J usage is TRBJ2-3; D possibly corresponds to TRBD2 (5 bases). V gave up 3 bases and J gave up 0 bases, with 11 bases separating them. The CDR3 is 15 amino acids. Germline V lookup: CDR1 SGHNT, CDR2 YYREEE (reference sequence). The CDR3 DNA follows: TGTGCCAGCAGCTCGGACTCTTCGAGCACAGATACGCAGTATTTT. This sequence encodes CASSSDSSSTDTQYF.

This sequence joins TRBV6-5 and TRBJ2-2; D unresolved. This CDR3 spans 13 amino acids. V lost 5 bases and J 1 base, leaving 5 bases between the germline ends. Germline assignment: CDR1 MNHEY and CDR2 SVGAGI. In nucleotides, the CDR3 is TGTGCCAGCAGTATCCAGAACACCGGGGAGCTGTTTTTT. Protein sequence: CASSIQNTGELFF.

This clone was seen once. V is TRBV4-2 and J is TRBJ2-5; a possible D gene is TRBD1 (6 bases). CDR1 and CDR2 (germline): LGHNA, YNFKEQ. V was pared by 1 base and J by 5 bases, with 14 bases between. The CDR3 runs to 15 residues. The CDR3 region is CASSQVGQLGETQYF. The CDR3 DNA sequence: TGTGCCAGCAGCCAAGTTGGACAGTTGGGGGAGACCCAGTACTTC.

This rearrangement joins TRBV29-1 to TRBJ1-3; 7 bases are a match to TRBD1. This CDR3 is built from 16 residues. The V segment lost 0 bases and the J segment 0 bases; nucleotides outside the gene matches: 5. The germline CDR1 and CDR2 sequences are SQVTM and ANQGSEA. CDR3 in DNA: TGCAGCGTTGAAGATCTCACAGGGGCCTCTGGAAACACCATATATTTT. Translating gives CSVEDLTGASGNTIYF.

The V call is TRBV5-1, the J call TRBJ1-1; D is uncertain. Germline V gene data show CDR1 as SGHRS and CDR2 as YFSETQ. V lost 4 bases and J 6 bases, leaving 16 bases between the germline ends. The CDR3 consists of 14 residues. CDR3: CASSPSPPVPEAFF. In nucleotides, the CDR3 is TGCGCCAGCAGCCCCTCTCCCCCCGTCCCTGAAGCTTTCTTT.

The chain uses TRBV29-1 and TRBJ1-1, with unresolved D. Trimming pared 1 base from V and 3 bases from J, leaving 12 bases between. The CDR3 spans 14 residues. CDR1 and CDR2 (germline): SQVTM, ANQGSEA. The CDR3 nucleotides read TGCAGCGTTGAAGTCCGGCTCGGGGACACTGAAGCTTTCTTT. Translated, it gives CSVEVRLGDTEAFF.

This chain connects TRBV10-2 to TRBJ1-1; D is possibly TRBD1 (6 bases). The CDR3 consists of 14 residues. V shed 10 bases and J shed 1 base, with 16 bases lying between them. Germline V gives CDR1 WSHSY, CDR2 SAAADI. The CDR3 bases are TGCGCCACCTTAACCAGGGGCAAGAACACTGAAGCTTTCTTT. It specifies CATLTRGKNTEAFF.

This clone was seen a single time. V is TRBV5-1 and J is TRBJ2-7; D perhaps matches TRBD1 (6 bases). Trimming took off 4 bases at V and 4 bases at J, with 21 bases between the two ends. This CDR3 comprises 16 residues. Germline CDR1 reads SGHRS; CDR2 reads YFSETQ. This CDR3 reads CASSVLQGRWRYEQYF. CDR3 DNA: TGCGCCAGCAGCGTTCTTCAGGGGCGGTGGAGGTACGAGCAGTACTTC.

This chain connects TRBV6-5 to TRBJ2-7; D gene unclear. Trimming took off 0 bases at V and 4 bases at J, with 7 bases between the two ends. The germline CDR1 and CDR2 sequences are MNHEY and SVGAGI. The CDR3 is 13 amino acids. Here the CDR3 reads CASSYSFAYEQYF. The CDR3 DNA sequence: TGTGCCAGCAGTTACTCATTTGCGTACGAGCAGTACTTC.

The rearrangement joins TRBV11-2 to TRBJ1-6, with a tentative D call TRBD1 (6 bases). Trimming cost V 6 bases and J 10 bases, with 16 bases left between them. Per germline, CDR1 SGHAT and CDR2 FQNNGV. This CDR3 is 14 amino acids long. Here the CDR3 DNA reads TGTGCCAGCAGAAAAGACCGGACAGCATCACCCCTCCACTTT. Translating gives CASRKDRTASPLHF.

The chain employs TRBV14 and TRBJ2-2, with a possible D match to TRBD1 (5 bases). Deletions cut 0 bases from V and 1 base from J, with 9 bases between. The CDR3 is 16 residues long. Germline loops: CDR1 SGHDN, CDR2 FVKESK. The CDR3 loop is CASSQDETVNTGELFF. In DNA, the CDR3 is TGTGCCAGCAGCCAAGACGAGACAGTGAACACCGGGGAGCTGTTTTTT.

This clone was picked up one time. The chain uses TRBV5-5 and TRBJ2-7, with TRBD2 as a possible D gene (5 bases). The ends were cut back, 3 bases at V and 9 bases at J, with 25 bases in the middle. CDR1 SGHKS and CDR2 YYEKEE come from the germline V gene (reference sequence). The CDR3 consists of 16 residues. The CDR3 DNA reads TGTGCCAGCAGCTCGTACTATGGCGGAGGATCGGATGGGCAGTACTTC. Its protein product is CASSSYYGGGSDGQYF.

In DNA, the CDR3 is TGTGCCAGTAGTCCCACCGAAGGGGGGAACACTGAAGCTTTCTTT. The encoded protein is CASSPTEGGNTEAFF. The chain has TRBV19 and TRBJ1-1; possibly TRBD1 for D (6 bases). The germline CDR1 and CDR2 sequences are LNHDA and SQIVND (reference sequence). Trimming took 5 bases from V and 1 from J, leaving 14 bases between them. The CDR3 is 15 amino acids.

This rearrangement joins TRBV14 to TRBJ1-3; a possible D gene is TRBD1 (5 bases). CDR1 is SGHDN and CDR2 is FVKESK in the germline V gene. V was shortened by 4 bases and J by 0 bases, with 16 bases between the two germline ends. The CDR3 runs 17 residues. The chain's CDR3 is CASSLFRTLSSGNTIYF. CDR3 DNA sequence: TGTGCCAGCAGCCTTTTCAGGACACTGAGCTCTGGAAACACCATATATTTT.

V and J are TRBV5-4 and TRBJ2-3; 9 nucleotides match TRBD1. V gave up 2 bases and J gave up 2 bases; unmatched junction bases: 15. The CDR3 runs 19 residues. The germline V gene encodes CDR1 SGHNT and CDR2 YYREEE (reference sequence). Here the CDR3 DNA reads TGTGCCAGCAGCTTCGGGTTTCTCGCGGGACAGGGATTCACAGATACGCAGTATTTT. Residues: CASSFGFLAGQGFTDTQYF.

The chain joins TRBV30 to TRBJ2-1; no firm D call. In germline, CDR1 is GTSNPN, CDR2 SVGIG (reference sequence). Deletions cut 3 bases from V and 4 bases from J, with 13 bases between. The CDR3 has 14 residues. For the CDR3, the DNA is TGTGCCTGGAGCGACACTGGCTATTACAATGAGCAGTTCTTC. Amino acid sequence: CAWSDTGYYNEQFF.

In its sample, this clone was seen once. The chain uses TRBV11-2 and TRBJ2-2; a possible D gene is TRBD2 (6 bases). The V end lost 4 bases, the J end lost 6 bases, and 21 bases lay between the germline ends. Looked up from germline, CDR1 is SGHAT and CDR2 is FQNNGV. This CDR3 comprises 17 residues. For the CDR3, the DNA is TGTGCCAGCAGCTCATCAGGCCGGGGGATGAGGGCCGGGGAGCTGTTTTTT. This codes for CASSSSGRGMRAGELFF.

The V call is TRBV10-2, the J call TRBJ1-4, with D perhaps matching TRBD1 (6 bases). Germline values: CDR1 WSHSY, CDR2 SAAADI. Trimming shortened V by 10 bases and J by 6 bases, and 18 bases separated the two germline ends. This CDR3 has 14 residues. The CDR3 DNA sequence: TGCGCCACCTACCTTACAGGGATGGATGAAAAACTGTTTTTT. It translates to CATYLTGMDEKLFF.

This chain joins TRBV6-6 and TRBJ2-7; D gene uncertain. The V and J ends lost 3 bases and 6 bases respectively, with 12 bases between them. This CDR3 is 13 amino acids long. Looked up from germline, CDR1 is MNHNY and CDR2 is SVGAGI (reference sequence). The CDR3 protein is CASSYDGPLEQYF. The CDR3 region has the DNA TGTGCCAGCAGTTATGATGGCCCCCTCGAGCAGTACTTC.

The chain uses TRBV19 and TRBJ2-7; D is possibly TRBD2 (6 bases). Trimming left V 0 bases short and J 3 bases short, with 6 bases between. CDR3 size: 13 residues. Germline V lookup: CDR1 LNHDA, CDR2 SQIVND (reference sequence). The CDR3 nucleotides are TGTGCCAGTAGTATAGAGGGGGGCTACGAGCAGTACTTC. Protein sequence: CASSIEGGYEQYF.

The chain couples TRBV18 to TRBJ1-5, with 8 bases aligning to TRBD1. J lost 5 bases, V lost 3 bases, and 6 bases had no gene match. This CDR3 is 15 amino acids long. The germline V gene has CDR1 KGHSH and CDR2 LQKENI. The CDR3: CASSPTGTGYQPQHF. CDR3 nucleotides: TGTGCCAGCTCACCTACCGGGACAGGCTATCAGCCCCAGCATTTT.

The CDR3 region has the DNA TGTGCCACCAGCAAGGGACACCAATACGAGCAGTACTTC. Protein sequence: CATSKGHQYEQYF. J is TRBJ2-7 and V is TRBV15; a possible D gene is TRBD1 (6 bases). The CDR3 runs to 13 residues. V was cut by 4 bases and J by 4 bases, with 11 bases left in between. Per germline, CDR1 LNHNV and CDR2 YYDKDF (reference sequence).